These T cell receptor beta chains were read from a single sample in a study of blood T cell repertoires in COVID-19. This table comes from immunoSEQ multiplex PCR, and its TCRdb copy is limited to in-frame clones, with some not included. The sample holds fewer than 300,000 clones, roughly 85% seen once. The specimen was peripheral blood. The receptor set was obtained from a human donor in a cohort sampled during active COVID-19. The CDR3 runs from the conserved cysteine through the conserved F or W. The D gene is left open where the match is weak. Where a row states a size, it is once, few, many or the class of an expanded clone; other rows omit it.

13	TRBV3-1/TRBV3-2	TRBJ1-1	TRBD1	-	CASSLTDRDEAFF	TGTGCCAGCAGCCTGACGGACAGGGATGAAGCTTTCTTT
14	TRBV2	TRBJ1-3	TRBD1	-	CASSLRDSEYTIYF	TGTGCCAGCAGTCTCCGGGACAGCGAGTACACCATATATTTT
13	TRBV10-2	TRBJ2-5	TRBD2	-	CASKFSGEETQYF	TGCGCCAGCAAATTCAGCGGGGAAGAGACCCAGTACTTC
13	TRBV7-3	TRBJ2-7	-	once	CASSLSSRDEQYF	TGTGCCAGCAGCTTATCCTCCAGGGACGAGCAGTACTTC
14	TRBV2	TRBJ1-2	TRBD1	-	CASTEGTGGGGYTF	TGTGCCAGCACGGAGGGCACAGGGGGAGGTGGCTACACCTTC
11	TRBV27	TRBJ2-7	-	-	CASSSNLKQYF	TGTGCCAGCAGTTCTAACTTGAAGCAGTACTTC
14	TRBV18	TRBJ1-1	TRBD1	-	CASSPGQAGTEAFF	TGTGCCAGCTCACCGGGACAGGCGGGCACTGAAGCTTTCTTT
14	TRBV4-1	TRBJ2-5	-	-	CASSQDGGVGTQYF	TGCGCCAGCAGCCAAGATGGAGGGGTAGGGACCCAGTACTTC
16	TRBV19	TRBJ2-2	TRBD2	few	CASSIQAGGRFGELFF	TGTGCCAGTAGTATACAGGCGGGAGGGCGGTTCGGGGAGCTGTTTTTT
15	TRBV4-1	TRBJ2-5	TRBD1	-	CASSQPGQGQETQYF	TGCGCCAGCAGCCAACCGGGACAGGGCCAAGAGACCCAGTACTTC
14	TRBV5-1	TRBJ1-1	-	-	CASSPGQMNTEAFF	TGCGCCAGCAGCCCCGGACAGATGAACACTGAAGCTTTCTTT
15	TRBV27	TRBJ2-7	TRBD2	-	CASRQLSSGSYEQYF	TGTGCCAGCAGACAACTGTCTAGCGGGAGTTACGAGCAGTACTTC
14	TRBV10-3	TRBJ2-1	-	-	CAIFPGGSYNEQFF	TGTGCCATCTTTCCGGGTGGCTCCTACAATGAGCAGTTCTTC
16	TRBV7-2	TRBJ2-5	TRBD2	few	CASSPLGRGSGETQYF	TGTGCCAGCAGCCCCTTGGGGCGGGGGAGTGGAGAGACCCAGTACTTC
15	TRBV7-9	TRBJ1-1	-	-	CASSLEGTRNTEAFF	TGTGCCAGCAGCTTAGAGGGGACACGGAACACTGAAGCTTTCTTT
15	TRBV18	TRBJ2-5	TRBD2	-	CASSSRLAGGETQYF	TGTGCCAGCTCATCCCGACTAGCGGGAGGAGAGACCCAGTACTTC
16	TRBV7-2	TRBJ2-3	-	-	CASSSLGAGSTDTQYF	TGTGCCAGCAGCTCCCTAGGCGCGGGGTCAACAGATACGCAGTATTTT